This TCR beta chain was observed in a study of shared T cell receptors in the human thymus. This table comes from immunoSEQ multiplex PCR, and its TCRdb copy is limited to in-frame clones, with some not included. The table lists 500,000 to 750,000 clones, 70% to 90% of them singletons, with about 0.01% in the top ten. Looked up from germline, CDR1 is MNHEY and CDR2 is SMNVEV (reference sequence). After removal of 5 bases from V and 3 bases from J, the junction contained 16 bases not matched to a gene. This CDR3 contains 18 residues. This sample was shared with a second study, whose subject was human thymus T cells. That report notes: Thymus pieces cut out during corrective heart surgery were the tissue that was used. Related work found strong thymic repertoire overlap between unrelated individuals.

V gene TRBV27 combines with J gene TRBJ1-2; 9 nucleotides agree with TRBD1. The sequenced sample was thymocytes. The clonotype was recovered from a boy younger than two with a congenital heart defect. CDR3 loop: CASSPEVVGTGQDYGYTF. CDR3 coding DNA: TGTGCCAGCAGTCCAGAAGTTGTCGGGACAGGGCAGGACTATGGCTACACCTTC.